The rows below give T cell receptor beta chains drawn from one sample of a study of patients and donors after allogeneic stem cell transplantation. TCRdb itself ran the RT-PCR reads through MiXCR, one entry per CDR3 protein. This repertoire shows hundreds of thousands of distinct CDR3 sequences, roughly 17% found once; its top ten account for just over 7%. The sample consisted of blood, either unsorted or a sorted T cell fraction (not recorded which). The receptors were gathered from a human donor who was either an allogeneic HSCT recipient or a stem cell or donor lymphocyte infusion donor (not recorded which). It is not recorded whose cells these are; they may come from a transplant donor. CDR3s include the opening cysteine and the closing phenylalanine or tryptophan. D genes are given only for firm matches. Part of the rows lack a size; the others show once, few, many or a class for expanded clones.

J gene	V gene	clone size	D gene	CDR3 protein	CDR3 DNA
TRBJ2-1	TRBV7-6	few	TRBD2	CASSLNSGRAEEQFF	TGTGCCAGCAGCTTAAACAGCGGGAGGGCCGAAGAGCAGTTCTTC
TRBJ2-3	TRBV6-1	few	TRBD1	CASSAGQGSADTQYF	TGTGCCAGCAGTGCGGGACAGGGATCGGCAGATACGCAGTATTTT
TRBJ1-1	TRBV4-1	few	NA	CASSQDGTFYTEAFF	TGCGCCAGCAGCCAAGACGGGACTTTTTACACTGAAGCTTTCTTT
TRBJ1-1	TRBV20-1	few	NA	CSAWSGDNDEAFF	TGCAGTGCCTGGTCAGGGGATAATGATGAAGCTTTCTTT
TRBJ1-1	TRBV6-1	NA	TRBD1	CASTDRVGENTEAFF	TGTGCCAGCACTGACAGGGTGGGGGAGAACACTGAAGCTTTCTTT
TRBJ2-2	TRBV19	NA	NA	CASRDPGQGPGELFF	TGTGCCAGTAGGGACCCGGGACAAGGCCCCGGGGAGCTGTTTTTT
TRBJ2-7	TRBV5-1	few	TRBD1	CASALGQGLYEQYF	TGCGCCAGCGCCCTCGGACAGGGCCTCTACGAGCAGTACTTC
TRBJ2-5	TRBV4-1	NA	TRBD1	CASSHATGGETQYF	TGCGCCAGCAGCCACGCTACAGGGGGTGAGACCCAGTACTTC
TRBJ1-1	TRBV29-1	few	NA	CSVIDSEAFF	TGCAGCGTTATTGACAGTGAAGCTTTCTTT
TRBJ2-3	TRBV9	few	NA	CASSVARAPSTDTQYF	TGTGCCAGCAGCGTAGCTCGGGCTCCTAGCACAGATACGCAGTATTTT
TRBJ1-1	TRBV12-3/TRBV12-4	NA	TRBD1	CASSPGTGREAFF	TGTGCCAGCAGTCCCGGGACAGGGCGTGAAGCTTTCTTT
TRBJ1-5	TRBV4-1	NA	NA	CASSQEGWQRNQPQHF	TGCGCCAGCAGCCAAGAAGGTTGGCAGCGCAATCAGCCCCAGCATTTT
TRBJ1-1	TRBV12-3/TRBV12-4	few	NA	CASSPEAVNTEAFF	TGTGCCAGCAGCCCGGAGGCGGTGAACACTGAAGCTTTCTTT
TRBJ2-3	TRBV24-1	NA	NA	CATSEARGSPSTDTQYF	TGTGCCACCAGTGAAGCAAGAGGCAGTCCTAGCACAGATACGCAGTATTTT
TRBJ2-2	TRBV3-1	many	NA	CASSRLTSTGTGELFF	TGTGCCAGCAGCCGACTTACTAGCACGGGCACCGGGGAGCTGTTTTTT
TRBJ2-7	TRBV4-2	few	NA	CASSQDSRTHSYEQYF	TGTGCCAGCAGCCAAGATAGTAGGACCCACTCCTACGAGCAGTACTTC